Presented here are 25 T cell receptor beta chains from one specimen sequenced in a study of T cell repertoires in cytomegalovirus infection. TCRdb itself ran the reads through MiXCR, one entry per CDR3 protein. This sample has 700,000 to 900,000 distinct CDR3 sequences, with under 35% found just once. No cognate antigen is known for these TCRs. Sequenced here: cultured CD8+ T cells from PBMCs, sampled from culture after CMV antigen stimulation. The receptors come from a human donor in good health (CMV status not recorded). Some clones in this sample may be carry-over from other donors' samples.

The chain employs TRBV7-6 and TRBJ2-1, with a tentative D call TRBD2 (7 bases). The germline CDR1 and CDR2 sequences are SGHVS and FNYEAQ. The CDR3 has 17 residues. V was clipped by 0 bases and J by 5 bases, with 17 bases between them. DNA of the CDR3: TGTGCCAGCAGCTTAGCGGGGGGGCAATTCAGGCACAATGAGCAGTTCTTC. It specifies CASSLAGGQFRHNEQFF.

The J gene is TRBJ2-7, the V gene TRBV20-1, with a possible D match to TRBD1 (6 bases). V lost 6 bases and J 0 bases, leaving 12 bases between the germline ends. The CDR3 has 13 amino acids. Germline V CDR1 and CDR2: DFQATT, SNEGSKA (reference sequence). The CDR3 sequence: CSALGQYSYEQYF. CDR3 nucleotides: TGCAGTGCACTAGGACAGTACTCCTACGAGCAGTACTTC.

This rearrangement joins TRBV27 to TRBJ2-7; TRBD1 might be the D (5 bases). V was pared by 3 bases and J by 0 bases, with 12 bases between. Germline V CDR1 and CDR2: MNHEY, SMNVEV (reference sequence). The CDR3 runs to 15 residues. In DNA, the CDR3 is TGTGCCAGCAGTTTGACAGACTCGAGCTCCTACGAGCAGTACTTC. Translation: CASSLTDSSSYEQYF.

This clonotype was seen many times. J is TRBJ2-2 and V is TRBV7-2; 13 bases line up with TRBD2. Germline assignment: CDR1 SGHTA and CDR2 FQGNSA. Trimming removed 5 bases from V and 2 bases from J; junction bases left unmatched: 5. The CDR3 has 17 amino acids. CDR3 nucleotide sequence: TGTGCCAGCAGCGGTCGACTAGCGGGGGGAAACACCGGGGAGCTGTTTTTT. Translation: CASSGRLAGGNTGELFF.

Ten or more counts support this clonotype. The chain is built from TRBV7-2 and TRBJ1-1; no reliable D call. V was trimmed by 10 bases and J by 7 bases, leaving 16 bases between them. This CDR3 is built from 12 residues. Germline CDR1 reads SGHTA; CDR2 reads FQGNSA. The CDR3 spells CATILGLGEAFF. Written as DNA, the CDR3 is TGTGCCACCATCTTAGGTCTGGGTGAAGCTTTCTTT.

This clonotype showed up just a few times. This chain uses TRBV7-9 with TRBJ1-4; D call uncertain. Germline V gene lookup returns CDR1 SEHNR and CDR2 FQNEAQ (reference sequence). Trimming pared 5 bases from V and 12 bases from J, leaving 16 bases between. This CDR3 is built from 13 residues. In DNA, the CDR3 is TGTGCCAGCAGCAGCAGTCCTTCGGAAGAACTGTTTTTT. This gives the protein CASSSSPSEELFF.

CDR3 protein: CAIRAGGEAEETQYF. The CDR3 coding sequence is TGTGCCATCAGGGCGGGGGGGGAAGCGGAAGAGACCCAGTACTTC. V and J are TRBV10-3 and TRBJ2-5; 9 nucleotides match TRBD2. Germline V gene lookup returns CDR1 ENHRY and CDR2 SYGVKD. This CDR3 is built from 15 residues. Trimming removed 6 bases from V and 3 bases from J; junction bases left unmatched: 8.

This clonotype occurred a few times. J is TRBJ1-1 and V is TRBV27; D gene uncertain. This CDR3 has 13 residues. Trimming stripped 10 bases from V and 0 bases from J, with 12 bases between. Looked up from germline, CDR1 is MNHEY and CDR2 is SMNVEV (reference sequence). CDR3 protein: CATRDELNTEAFF. The DNA for the CDR3 is TGTGCCACTAGAGACGAACTGAACACTGAAGCTTTCTTT.

This clonotype has a count of ten or more. The rearrangement joins TRBV7-2 to TRBJ2-1; the match to TRBD2 covers 10 bases. V lost 5 bases and J lost 6; bases outside the gene matches: 7. CDR3 length equals 15 residues. Per the germline V gene, CDR1 is SGHTA and CDR2 is FQGNSA. In DNA form, the CDR3 reads TGTGCCAGCAGCAATCGGACTAGCGGTTCCAATGAGCAGTTCTTC. Encoded protein: CASSNRTSGSNEQFF.

In its sample, this clonotype was seen a few times. This chain joins TRBV5-6 and TRBJ1-4, with D perhaps matching TRBD1 (6 bases). Germline V lookup: CDR1 SGHDT, CDR2 YYEEEE. V was clipped by 0 bases and J by 0 bases, with 15 bases between them. The CDR3 extends over 18 amino acids. CDR3 in amino acids: CASSLAQGLVATNEKLFF. The CDR3 nucleotides read TGTGCCAGCAGCTTGGCACAGGGACTCGTTGCAACTAATGAAAAACTGTTTTTT.

This clonotype appeared a few times. The chain carries TRBV4-1 and TRBJ2-5; D is undetermined. CDR1 is MGHRA, CDR2 YSYEKL, per germline. The CDR3 runs to 16 residues. Trimming took off 0 bases at V and 5 bases at J, with 16 bases between the two ends. CDR3 nucleotide sequence: TGCGCCAGCAGCCAAGAACCGGGCGGATGGTCTGAGACCCAGTACTTC. It yields the protein CASSQEPGGWSETQYF.

Only a few counts were recorded for this clonotype. The chain couples TRBV6-5 to TRBJ1-1, with a possible D match to TRBD1 (5 bases). In germline, CDR1 is MNHEY, CDR2 SVGAGI. Trimming took 5 bases from V and 0 from J, leaving 10 bases between them. CDR3 length: 14 amino acids. This chain's CDR3 is CASSDQDMNTEAFF. The CDR3 DNA reads as TGTGCCAGCAGTGACCAGGACATGAACACTGAAGCTTTCTTT.

This clonotype was recorded at least ten times. The chain uses TRBV28 and TRBJ2-1; possibly TRBD1 or TRBD2 for D (5 bases each). V was cut by 5 bases and J by 4 bases, with 18 bases left in between. Per germline, CDR1 MDHEN and CDR2 SYDVKM. This CDR3 has 16 residues. The CDR3 nucleotides are TGTGCCAGCAGTCCCAGGGAGAGGGTCCTATACAATGAGCAGTTCTTC. Residues: CASSPRERVLYNEQFF.

This clonotype showed up many times. This chain uses TRBV12-3 or TRBV12-4 with TRBJ1-5; TRBD1 might be the D (5 bases). This CDR3 comprises 15 residues. V was pared by 3 bases and J by 3 bases, with 12 bases between. This CDR3 reads CASSFGAGINQPQHF. Here the CDR3 DNA reads TGTGCCAGCAGTTTCGGTGCAGGGATCAATCAGCCCCAGCATTTT.

The genes are TRBV29-1 and TRBJ2-1; no definite D call. Germline CDR1 reads SQVTM; CDR2 reads ANQGSEA. CDR3 length: 15 amino acids. The V end was cut by 8 bases, the J end by 2 bases, with 19 bases between. The DNA of the CDR3 is TGCAGCTTCCCCGGAGCGAACGGCCCCTACAATGAGCAGTTCTTC. Its protein is CSFPGANGPYNEQFF.

The J gene is TRBJ2-1, the V gene TRBV10-3; TRBD1 agrees at 8 bases. The CDR3 length is 18 residues. V lost 6 bases, J lost 7 bases, and 20 bases stayed unmatched. The germline V gene has CDR1 ENHRY and CDR2 SYGVKD. DNA for the CDR3: TGTGCCATCAGGGTACAGGGGGAACATCCTTCGGTCCGTAATGAGCAGTTCTTC. This sequence encodes CAIRVQGEHPSVRNEQFF.

In its sample, this clonotype was seen once. The rearrangement uses TRBV4-1 and TRBJ1-5; D is unresolved. The CDR3 is 16 residues long. Germline CDR1 MGHRA, CDR2 YSYEKL. V lost 0 bases and J lost 5, with 14 bases in between. The DNA for the CDR3 is TGCGCCAGCAGCCAAGATTGGCCAGAGGGATATCAGCCCCAGCATTTT. This encodes CASSQDWPEGYQPQHF.

This clonotype was counted between two and nine times. The CDR3 sequence is CASSGPRTRILSTNTGELFF. DNA of the CDR3: TGTGCCAGCAGTGGTCCCAGGACTCGTATACTTTCCACGAACACCGGGGAGCTGTTTTTT. The chain joins TRBV2 to TRBJ2-2; maybe TRBD2 (5 bases). This CDR3 is built from 20 residues. The germline V gene has CDR1 SNHLY and CDR2 FYNNEI. V lost 4 bases and J lost 0, with 24 bases in between.

The rearrangement links TRBV7-9 to TRBJ2-2; 12 positions match TRBD2. The CDR3 covers 16 residues. In germline, CDR1 is SEHNR, CDR2 FQNEAQ (reference sequence). After removal of 6 bases from V and 3 bases from J, the junction contained 5 bases not matched to a gene. The CDR3 sequence is CASSDTSGGYTGELFF. The CDR3 DNA reads as TGTGCCAGCAGTGACACTAGCGGGGGGTACACCGGGGAGCTGTTTTTT.

This clonotype was recorded many times. The chain recombines TRBV7-6 with TRBJ1-2; D is undetermined. Germline V lookup: CDR1 SGHVS, CDR2 FNYEAQ. V was shortened by 6 bases and J by 0 bases, with 14 bases between the two germline ends. The CDR3 is 15 amino acids. CDR3 in amino acids: CASSPTSLANYGYTF. The CDR3 DNA reads as TGTGCCAGCAGTCCTACGAGTCTAGCTAACTATGGCTACACCTTC.

The V and J genes are TRBV7-8 and TRBJ2-2, with 12 bases aligning to TRBD1. V was clipped by 5 bases and J by 7 bases; unmatched bases: 8. The CDR3 is made up of 16 amino acids. CDR1 SGHVS and CDR2 FQNEAQ come from the germline V gene. CDR3 coding DNA: TGTGCCAGCAGCGGCCGGGACAGGGGGCATCACGGGGAGCTGTTTTTT. It yields the protein CASSGRDRGHHGELFF.

This clonotype was observed a handful of times. This chain joins TRBV4-1 and TRBJ1-1, with D unclear. Germline V gene data show CDR1 as MGHRA and CDR2 as YSYEKL. Trimming cost V 1 base and J 11 bases, with 11 bases left between them. CDR3 length equals 12 residues. Here the CDR3 reads CASSQGGIGAFF. The DNA of the CDR3 is TGCGCCAGCAGCCAAGGTGGCATAGGGGCTTTCTTT.

The V call is TRBV2, the J call TRBJ2-7; D might be TRBD1 (5 bases). The CDR3 is made up of 15 amino acids. Trimming left V 2 bases short and J 2 bases short, with 13 bases between. Germline CDR1 SNHLY, CDR2 FYNNEI. CDR3 sequence (DNA): TGTGCCAGCAGTGAATTCGACAGCGACGCCTACGAGCAGTACTTC. Residues: CASSEFDSDAYEQYF.

V is TRBV5-5 and J is TRBJ1-1; 7 nucleotides agree with TRBD1. Looked up from germline, CDR1 is SGHKS and CDR2 is YYEKEE (reference sequence). Trimming cost V 0 bases and J 3 bases; bases outside gene matches: 5. The CDR3 contains 15 residues. The CDR3 is CASSLAEGADTEAFF. The CDR3 DNA follows: TGTGCCAGCAGCTTGGCTGAGGGGGCGGACACTGAAGCTTTCTTT.

The chain has TRBV19 and TRBJ1-2; D is possibly TRBD1 (5 bases). The germline CDR1 and CDR2 sequences are LNHDA and SQIVND (reference sequence). The length of the CDR3 is 15 residues. Trimming took 1 base from V and 4 from J, leaving 13 bases between them. CDR3 loop: CASSIASTAPYGYTF. The CDR3 coding sequence is TGTGCCAGTAGTATAGCCTCGACAGCGCCCTATGGCTACACCTTC.